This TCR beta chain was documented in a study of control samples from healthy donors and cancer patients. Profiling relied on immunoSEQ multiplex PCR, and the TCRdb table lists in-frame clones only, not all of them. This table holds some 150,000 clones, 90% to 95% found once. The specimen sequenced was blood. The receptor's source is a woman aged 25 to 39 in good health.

The CDR3 coding sequence is TGTGCCACCAGTGATAAAGGCAGGAGGTATGGCTACACCTTC. It translates to CATSDKGRRYGYTF. The chain uses TRBV24-1 and TRBJ1-2; D remains unclear. Trimming removed 3 bases at V and 5 bases at J, with 12 bases between. The CDR3 totals 14 residues. Germline CDR1 and CDR2: KGHDR and SFDVKD.